A single sample is the source of the 11 T cell receptor beta chains below, sequenced in a study of T cells expressing NK-cell markers. Reanalyzing the 5' RACE reads, TCRdb keeps one entry per CDR3 protein, without DNA. The record lists a few hundred thousand distinct CDR3 sequences, of which the ten most abundant hold roughly 1.4%. Sequencing was carried out using blood T cells: a sorted CD56 or NKG2C T cell subset, CD4+ or CD8+ T cells, or bulk PBMC T cells (not recorded which). Receptor source: a woman in her fifties or sixties in good health.

This rearrangement joins TRBV9 to TRBJ2-1. The germline CDR1 and CDR2 sequences are SGDLS and YYNGEE. CDR3 length: 14 amino acids. The CDR3 is CASSVDESYNEQFF. Complete variable domain (other parts from reference TRBV9 and TRBJ2-1): DSGVTQTPKHLITATGQRVTLRCSPRSGDLSVYWYQQSLDQGLQFLIQYYNGEERAKGNILERFSAQQFPDLHSELNLSSLELGDSALYFCASSVDESYNEQFFGPGTRLTVL.

This chain joins TRBV5-1 and TRBJ2-2; TCRdb returns TRBD2, unconfirmable since there is no DNA. This CDR3 has 15 amino acids. Germline CDR1 SGHRS, CDR2 YFSETQ. The CDR3 loop reads CASSWTSGSTGELFF.

V is TRBV18 and J is TRBJ2-5. From germline, CDR1 is KGHSH and CDR2 LQKENI. The CDR3 has 13 residues. The CDR3 sequence is CASSLRHVKTQYF.

The chain joins TRBV7-8 to TRBJ2-2. The CDR3 sequence is 13 residues long. The germline V gene encodes CDR1 SGHVS and CDR2 FQNEAQ. The CDR3 protein is CASSLVRSGELFF. Looking up the rest from reference TRBV7-8 and TRBJ2-2 gives the full variable domain: GAGVSQSPRYKVAKRGQDVALRCDPISGHVSLFWYQQALGQGPEFLTYFQNEAQLDKSGLPSDRFFAERPEGSVSTLKIQRTQQEDSAVYLCASSLVRSGELFFGEGSRLTVL.

CDR3 sequence: CASNQRDAEAFF. This chain connects TRBV6-5 to TRBJ1-1. Germline-derived CDR1 and CDR2 are MNHEY and SVGAGI. This CDR3 has 12 amino acids.

This sequence joins TRBV20-1 and TRBJ2-2; TCRdb indicates TRBD1, and absent DNA this call remains unverified. The CDR3 runs to 18 residues. Looked up from germline, CDR1 is DFQATT and CDR2 is SNEGSKA (reference sequence). CDR3 loop: CSARDESWWGAGTGELFF.

The genes are TRBV2 and TRBJ1-5. Looked up from germline, CDR1 is SNHLY and CDR2 is FYNNEI. The CDR3 is made up of 12 amino acids. This CDR3 is CASSDRFQPQHF.

The genes are TRBV14 and TRBJ2-5; lacking DNA, the TRBD1 call made by TCRdb goes unchecked. The V gene's germline CDR1 is SGHDN and CDR2 FVKESK. CDR3 size: 15 residues. The CDR3 sequence: CASSQGRWGQETQYF. The full variable domain, rest sourced from reference TRBV14 and TRBJ2-5, is EAGVTQFPSHSVIEKGQTVTLRCDPISGHDNLYWYRRVMGKEIKFLLHFVKESKQDESGMPNNRFLAERTGGTYSTLKVQPAELEDSGVYFCASSQGRWGQETQYFGPGTRLLVL.

The genes are TRBV20-1 and TRBJ1-1. Germline CDR1 is DFQATT and CDR2 is SNEGSKA (reference sequence). The CDR3 totals 14 residues. CDR3 sequence: CSAPAGPANTEAFF.

The rearrangement links TRBV7-7 to TRBJ2-1; the TCRdb D gene call, TRBD1, has no DNA to confirm it. Per germline, CDR1 SSHAT and CDR2 FNYEAQ (reference sequence). The CDR3 extends over 14 amino acids. CDR3 in amino acids: CASSLGVPGDEQFF.

The chain combines TRBV24-1 with TRBJ2-7; the D call of TRBD1 rests on TCRdb alone, since no DNA is present to check it. The CDR3 extends over 15 amino acids. Germline V CDR1 and CDR2: KGHDR, SFDVKD. The CDR3 loop reads CATSDFTGGPGEQYF.